This T cell receptor (beta chain) stems from a study of blood T cell repertoires in COVID-19. About the study: The samples span acute and convalescent COVID-19 from the United States, Italy and Spain.

The repertoire was sequenced with immunoSEQ multiplex PCR; TCRdb's copy has only in-frame clones and lacks some. The sample lists 300,000 to 500,000 clones; over 75% were seen once. V lost 5 bases and J lost 4, with 10 bases in between. Germline CDR1 and CDR2: LNHNV and YYDKDF (reference sequence). There are 13 residues in the CDR3. The V call is TRBV15, the J call TRBJ2-3; D remains ambiguous. The clonotype was recovered from a woman under 40 with acute COVID-19. The sequencing sample was made of PBMCs or T cells enriched from blood (not recorded which). DNA of the CDR3: TGTGCCACCAGCGGCACAGCCCCAGATACGCAGTATTTT. This gives the protein CATSGTAPDTQYF.